The 17 T cell receptor beta chains below come from one sample, sequenced in a study of T cell repertoires in cytomegalovirus infection. TCRdb redid the calling of the reads with MiXCR, one entry per CDR3 protein. Found here are a few hundred thousand distinct CDR3 sequences, about an eighth of them singletons; the top ten hold roughly 9.7%. What was sequenced was PBMCs. The receptors originated from a human donor in good health (CMV status not recorded). Some clones in this sample may be carry-over from other donors' samples.

This clonotype came up many times. V and J are TRBV28 and TRBJ2-3; maybe TRBD2 (6 bases). V was trimmed by 4 bases and J by 6 bases, leaving 14 bases between them. Germline assignment: CDR1 MDHEN and CDR2 SYDVKM. The CDR3 is 14 residues long. The CDR3 spells CASSWEVSSDTQYF. In nucleotides, the CDR3 is TGTGCCAGCAGTTGGGAGGTCTCTTCGGATACGCAGTATTTT.

This chain joins TRBV20-1 and TRBJ2-3; perhaps TRBD2 as D (7 bases). V lost 7 bases, J lost 2 bases, and 13 bases lay in between. The germline CDR1 and CDR2 sequences are DFQATT and SNEGSKA (reference sequence). CDR3 length: 13 amino acids. This chain's CDR3 is CSGGGLVTDTQYF. The CDR3 bases are TGCAGTGGGGGGGGGCTGGTCACAGATACGCAGTATTTT.

A few counts support this clonotype. This sequence joins TRBV25-1 and TRBJ1-2; D unresolved. The germline V gene encodes CDR1 MGHDK and CDR2 SYGVNS. V was shortened by 4 bases and J by 7 bases, with 10 bases between the two germline ends. The CDR3 covers 12 residues. The CDR3 DNA is TGTGCCAGCAGTGTTATCGAGGGTGGCTACACCTTC. Amino acid sequence: CASSVIEGGYTF.

The chain's CDR3 is CSVGPNVGGANVLTF. The CDR3 DNA sequence: TGCAGCGTTGGGCCCAACGTGGGAGGGGCCAACGTCCTGACTTTC. The genes are TRBV29-1 and TRBJ2-6; D unclear. This CDR3 is 15 amino acids long. V lost 4 bases to trimming and J lost 4 bases, with 14 bases between them. Per the germline V gene, CDR1 is SQVTM and CDR2 is ANQGSEA.

The rearrangement uses TRBV6-5 and TRBJ2-2, with 8 bases that match TRBD2. Germline-derived CDR1 and CDR2 are MNHEY and SVGAGI. The ends lost 6 bases at V and 7 bases at J; junction bases unmatched: 10. The CDR3 is 15 amino acids. In nucleotides, the CDR3 is TGTGCCAGCAGGTCCAGCGGGAGCCCACTCGGGGAGCTGTTTTTT. It encodes CASRSSGSPLGELFF.

This clonotype came up a few times. V and J are TRBV20-1 and TRBJ2-3, with 10 bases aligning to TRBD2. The CDR3 consists of 14 residues. Trimming at V came to 3 bases and at J to 3 bases, leaving 3 bases not matched to a gene. Germline V lookup: CDR1 DFQATT, CDR2 SNEGSKA (reference sequence). The CDR3 DNA reads as TGCAGTGCTAGGCTAGCGGGAGTGACAGATACGCAGTATTTT. It translates to CSARLAGVTDTQYF.

The chain links TRBV28 to TRBJ2-3; D possibly uses TRBD1 or TRBD2 (5 bases each). Germline CDR1 reads MDHEN; CDR2 reads SYDVKM. This CDR3 is 16 amino acids long. V gave up 6 bases and J gave up 0 bases, with 16 bases separating them. The DNA for the CDR3 is TGTGCCAGCAGCCTCGGGGCCTGGGCCAGCACAGATACGCAGTATTTT. Protein: CASSLGAWASTDTQYF.

This clonotype was observed many times. The gene calls are TRBV12-3 or TRBV12-4 and TRBJ2-3, with D tentatively TRBD1 (6 bases). The V gene lost 6 bases and the J gene lost 2 bases, with 12 bases spanning the gap. This CDR3 spans 14 amino acids. For the CDR3, the DNA is TGTGCCAGCAGCCCGGGACACCTCACAGATACGCAGTATTTT. Translating gives CASSPGHLTDTQYF.

Remarks on this clonotype: This may come from a read error, since a much larger clone is one base off. This chain connects TRBV6-6 to TRBJ2-7, with D possibly matching TRBD2 (6 bases). CDR1 and CDR2 from the germline V gene are MNHNY and SVGAGI (reference sequence). CDR3 length: 16 residues. With 0 bases removed from V and 4 bases from J, the gap between germline ends came to 16 bases. The DNA for the CDR3 is TGTGCCAGCAGTTACTCAATGCGGGGTAACGGTTACGAGCAGTACTTC. It encodes CASSYSMRGNGYEQYF.

This clonotype has just a few counts. This chain links TRBV5-4 with TRBJ1-1, with D tentatively TRBD1 (5 bases). There are 18 residues in the CDR3. The germline V gene has CDR1 SGHNT and CDR2 YYREEE (reference sequence). V dropped 4 bases and J dropped 0 bases, with 22 bases sitting between them. CDR3 amino acids: CASSDSGTYLQMNTEAFF. In DNA form, the CDR3 reads TGTGCCAGCAGCGATTCGGGGACCTACTTACAAATGAACACTGAAGCTTTCTTT.

This clonotype has at least ten counts. The chain's CDR3 is CASSLDSEQFF. CDR3 DNA: TGTGCCAGCAGCTTGGACAGTGAGCAGTTCTTC. The genes are TRBV11-3 and TRBJ2-1, with TRBD1 as a possible D gene (6 bases). Germline loops: CDR1 SGHNT, CDR2 YENEEA. V was trimmed by 3 bases and J by 9 bases, leaving 6 bases between them. CDR3 length: 11 residues.

This clonotype occurred many times. This chain uses TRBV7-9 with TRBJ2-6, with no clear D. This CDR3 has 14 amino acids. The V gene's germline CDR1 is SEHNR and CDR2 FQNEAQ (reference sequence). V lost 3 bases to trimming and J lost 3 bases, with 6 bases between them. The CDR3 loop reads CASSFSFGANVLTF. Written as DNA, the CDR3 is TGTGCCAGCAGCTTTAGCTTTGGGGCCAACGTCCTGACTTTC.

The chain is built from TRBV6-1 and TRBJ2-7, with D possibly being TRBD1 or TRBD2 (5 bases each). The V end was cut by 7 bases, the J end by 3 bases, with 16 bases between. This CDR3 spans 14 amino acids. CDR1 and CDR2 from the germline V gene are MNHNS and SASEGT. The CDR3 protein is CASIRDGLHYEQYF. CDR3 DNA: TGTGCCAGCATCCGGGACGGACTCCACTACGAGCAGTACTTC.

This clonotype occurred many times. The chain links TRBV4-1 to TRBJ1-1; 7 nucleotides align to TRBD1. The CDR3 totals 15 residues. V shed 3 bases, J shed 1 base, and the junction held 5 bases outside the gene matches. CDR1 and CDR2 from the germline V gene are MGHRA and YSYEKL. CDR3 coding DNA: TGCGCCAGCAGCCATACCGGGACAGCGAACACTGAAGCTTTCTTT. This sequence encodes CASSHTGTANTEAFF.

The rearrangement joins TRBV9 to TRBJ2-1; perhaps D is TRBD1 or TRBD2 (5 bases each). Per the germline V gene, CDR1 is SGDLS and CDR2 is YYNGEE. This CDR3 is built from 15 residues. V gave up 2 bases and J gave up 8 bases, with 17 bases separating them. CDR3 sequence reads: CASSVVGALGDEQFF. The CDR3 nucleotides read TGTGCCAGCAGCGTTGTGGGAGCCCTAGGGGATGAGCAGTTCTTC. Filled out from reference TRBV9 and TRBJ2-1, the complete variable domain reads DSGVTQTPKHLITATGQRVTLRCSPRSGDLSVYWYQQSLDQGLQFLIQYYNGEERAKGNILERFSAQQFPDLHSELNLSSLELGDSALYFCASSVVGALGDEQFFGPGTRLTVL.

This clonotype showed up many times. The chain couples TRBV6-2 or TRBV6-3 to TRBJ1-6; 9 bases line up with TRBD1. This CDR3 region has 17 residues. Germline V gene lookup returns CDR1 MNHEY and CDR2 SVGEGT. V lost 2 bases, J lost 0 bases, and 2 bases stayed unmatched. The CDR3 loop reads CASSYQTGGSYNSPLHF. CDR3 sequence (DNA): TGTGCCAGCAGTTACCAGACAGGGGGCTCCTATAATTCACCCCTCCACTTT.

This clonotype was seen at least ten times. The chain carries TRBV7-2 and TRBJ1-5, with TRBD1 matching over 7 bases. The length of the CDR3 is 15 residues. Trimming at V came to 5 bases and at J to 5 bases, leaving 9 bases not matched to a gene. CDR1 is SGHTA and CDR2 is FQGNSA in the germline V gene. Here the CDR3 DNA reads TGTGCCAGCAGCCGCGACAGGGTCACAGATCAGCCCCAGCATTTT. As protein: CASSRDRVTDQPQHF.